The present T cell receptor beta chain was sequenced within a study of blood T cell repertoires in COVID-19 (dated by TCRdb to the early 2020s). Regarding the complete study: Samples covering the acute and convalescent phases of COVID-19 were provided by collaborators in the United States, Italy and Spain. The prospective study material was composed of cDNA or gDNA derived from T cells, B-cell-depleted T cells, or PBMCs. Subjects who had been exposed to COVID-19, were actively infected with it, or had recovered from it provided the deeply sampled blood TCRbeta repertoires that made up the dataset. The repertoires were released in a freely available public database meant as a resource for research on the immune response to SARS-CoV-2. Samples came from the ongoing ImmuneRACE study (first 160 participants) plus 1,254 subjects from 6 global collaborators. A de-identified subject ID, COVID-19 status, age in years and sex were almost always included in the sample metadata. HLA class I and class II types, where available, came from metadata supplied by the sample provider rather than from assay-based typing. The full study reports these points: The amount of clinical and demographic metadata varied by source and participant and was provided uncurated.

V is reduced by 2 bases and J by 2 bases, leaving a spacing of 10 bases between them. Per the germline V gene (reference sequence), SGHKS is the CDR1 and YYEKEE is the CDR2. The CDR3 starts with the cysteine, ends with the phenylalanine, and has 15 residues. Just CDR3 DNA is preserved here, 45 bases in frame from base 1. The immunoSEQ Assay, a bias-controlled multiplex PCR, was used to amplify TCRbeta CDR3 regions from genomic DNA. The published analysis was carried out like this. The number of nucleated cells in each sample was estimated from the amplification of reference gene primers within the assay. To quantify the absolute abundance of each unique TCRbeta CDR3 rearrangement, sequence reads were collapsed and filtered. Productive Simpson clonality was computed per sample as the square root of Simpson's diversity index over productive rearrangements. TCRdb limited this immuneACCESS table to in-frame rearrangements with V and J called. A share of clones is missing; checked studies link under half to unresolved V genes, and the rest is unexplained. Clone size and the V and J calls come from that table; the DNA yielded D and trimming. The sample profile shows approximately 15,000 clones; around 89% of them were found once. Of the sample, 3% to 3.5% falls within the top ten clones.

A note on this clone: No cognate antigen has been identified for it. Qualities for individual bases were not recorded, and no much larger clone is one base off.

Whole blood was collected in K2EDTA tubes by collaborating institutions according to the institutions' own protocols. For TCRbeta analysis, collaborators shipped samples as frozen whole blood, isolated PBMCs, or DNA extracted from either of those sample types. The chain joins TRBV5-5 to TRBJ2-2, with TRBD2 tentatively as D gene (6 bases match). This clonotype originated in a human donor in a cohort sampled during active COVID-19. Sequenced: peripheral blood. The sequenced DNA: TGTGCCAGCAGCTTCGAACTAGCAAACACCGGGGAGCTGTTTTTT. This codes for CASSFELANTGELFF. When the CDR3 is completed using the reference TRBV5-5 and TRBJ2-2 genes on either side, the full variable domain is DAGVTQSPTHLIKTRGQQVTLRCSPISGHKSVSWYQQVLGQGPQFIFQYYEKEERGRGNFPDRFSARQFPNYSSELNVNALLLGDSALYLCASSFELANTGELFFGEGSRLTVL.